These T cell receptor beta chains were read from a single sample in a study of graft-versus-host responses after intestinal transplantation. The antigens these receptors bind are not known. Only in-frame clones appear in the TCRdb table, and some are missing; sequencing was by immunoSEQ multiplex PCR. The sample carries more than 95,000 clones, roughly nine tenths recorded once. Sequences were derived from unstimulated CD4+ T cells sorted from spleen or lymph node cells, sampled before intestinal transplant. The receptors were gathered from a human donor who received an intestinal transplant. The CDR3 runs from the conserved cysteine through the conserved F or W. Fields, in order: V gene, J gene, D gene, clone size, CDR3 protein, CDR3 DNA. D genes are given only for firm matches. Expanded clones are given a class, and other clones once, few, many or no size at all.

TRBV2	TRBJ2-1	-	-	CASSERVARGEQFF	TGTGCCAGCAGTGAAAGGGTAGCACGAGGTGAGCAGTTCTTC
TRBV7-6	TRBJ1-5	-	few	CASSLDAGQPQHF	TGTGCCAGCAGCTTAGATGCAGGACAGCCCCAGCATTTT
TRBV11-2	TRBJ2-1	TRBD2	-	CASSLRRLAGAYNEQFF	TGTGCCAGCAGCTTAAGAAGGCTAGCGGGGGCCTACAATGAGCAGTTCTTC
TRBV5-4	TRBJ1-2	-	-	CASSLVKQGIYGYTF	TGTGCCAGCAGCTTGGTCAAACAGGGAATCTATGGCTACACCTTC
TRBV2	TRBJ1-2	-	-	CASSPNGERRGYTF	TGTGCCAGCAGTCCGAATGGAGAGAGGCGTGGCTACACCTTC
TRBV27	TRBJ1-6	-	once	CASAQQGNSPLHF	TGTGCCAGCGCTCAACAGGGTAATTCACCCCTCCACTTT
TRBV6-1	TRBJ2-5	-	-	CASTLLGGRETQYF	TGTGCCAGCACCCTGCTTGGGGGGCGTGAGACCCAGTACTTC
TRBV28	TRBJ2-1	-	-	CASRSPGIINEQFF	TGTGCCAGCAGATCGCCGGGAATAATCAATGAGCAGTTCTTC
TRBV5-6	TRBJ1-2	-	-	CASSKRFWEDTF	TGTGCCAGCAGCAAGAGGTTTTGGGAAGACACCTTC
TRBV11-2	TRBJ2-7	-	-	CASSPPLSYEQYF	TGTGCCAGCAGCCCCCCGTTGTCCTACGAGCAGTACTTC